This TCR beta chain was identified during a study of T cell clones after liver transplantation. This table comes from immunoSEQ multiplex PCR, and its TCRdb copy is limited to in-frame clones, with some not included. The data contain roughly 100,000 clones, approximately 78% of them singletons. Germline CDR1 SGHKS, CDR2 YYEKEE (reference sequence). Trimming removed 2 bases at V and 2 bases at J, with 8 bases between. The CDR3 extends over 14 amino acids. The chain is built from TRBV5-5 and TRBJ1-5; D perhaps matches TRBD1 (6 bases). The TCR sequence derives from a human donor who received a liver transplant. The input for sequencing was CD4+ T cells from blood, taken before liver transplant. CDR3 amino acids: CASSLGQRNQPQHF. The CDR3 nucleotides are TGTGCCAGCAGCTTAGGACAGCGCAATCAGCCCCAGCATTTT.